This T cell receptor beta chain was sequenced in a study of shared clonotypes between healthy human individuals. As for the study in general: The study drew on a couple of women and three men aged 18 to 49 as donors. CD4 naive and CD4 memory each took three plates per donor, while CD8 naive took two and CD8 memory one.

A note on this clone: Its specificity is not known.

Per germline, CDR1 GTSNPN and CDR2 SVGIG (reference sequence). The CDR3 extends over 14 amino acids. Study findings and constraints: Some clonotypes were shared by all four sorted-subset donors, while others were not shared. The non-shared ones had lower generation probabilities than the shared ones.

Deep level was the assay's run setting. The method was immunoSEQ multiplex PCR; TCRdb's version includes in-frame clones alone and lacks a portion of them. The profile shows roughly 2.2 million clones, just under 95% of them singletons. Material: naive CD4+ T cells from PBMCs. Described subset: CD45RA+ positively selected. The sequence was obtained from a young man in good health. Some clones in this sample may be carry-over from other donors' samples. The chain uses TRBV30 and TRBJ2-5; maybe TRBD2 (5 bases). The DNA matches TRBJ2-7 better at its end, which makes the J call doubtful. This CDR3 reads CAWAPGLGSYEQYF. Written as DNA, the CDR3 is TGTGCCTGGGCCCCCGGACTGGGGTCCTACGAGCAGTACTTC.